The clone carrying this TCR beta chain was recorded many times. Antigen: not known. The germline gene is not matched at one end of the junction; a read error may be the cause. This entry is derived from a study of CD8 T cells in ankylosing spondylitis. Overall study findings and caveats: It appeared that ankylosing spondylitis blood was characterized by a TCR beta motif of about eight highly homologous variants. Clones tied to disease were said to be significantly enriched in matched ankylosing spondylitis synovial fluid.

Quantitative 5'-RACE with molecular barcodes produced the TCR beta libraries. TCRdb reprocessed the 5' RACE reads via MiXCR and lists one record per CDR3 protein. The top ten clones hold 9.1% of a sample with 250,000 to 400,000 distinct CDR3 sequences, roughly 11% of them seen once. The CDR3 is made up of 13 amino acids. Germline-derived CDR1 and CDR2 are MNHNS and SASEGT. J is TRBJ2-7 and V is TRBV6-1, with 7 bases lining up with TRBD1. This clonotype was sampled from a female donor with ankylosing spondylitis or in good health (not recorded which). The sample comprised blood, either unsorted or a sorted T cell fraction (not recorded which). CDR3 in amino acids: CASSEVGETGEKF. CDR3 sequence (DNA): TGTGCCAGCAGTGAAGTGGGGGAAACAGGGGAGAAATTC.